The 9 T cell receptor beta chains in this list originate from one sample, sequenced in a study of T cell changes during pregnancy in multiple sclerosis. The assay was immunoSEQ multiplex PCR, and TCRdb's table has in-frame clones only and misses some. Among about 100,000 clones listed, roughly 90% were seen once. This material consisted of peripheral blood, taken after pregnancy. These receptors all come from a female donor with multiple sclerosis, enrolled in a pregnancy study.

The J gene is TRBJ2-1, the V gene TRBV11-1, with 7 bases aligning to TRBD1. The CDR3 has 16 amino acids. Looked up from germline, CDR1 is SGHAT and CDR2 is FQDESV (reference sequence). The trim removed 5 bases at V and 0 bases at J, leaving 7 bases unmatched. In DNA, the CDR3 is TGTGCCAGCAGCCAACGACAGGGCTACTCCTACAATGAGCAGTTCTTC. This codes for CASSQRQGYSYNEQFF.

The chain recombines TRBV19 with TRBJ1-2; 7 nucleotides line up with TRBD1. The ends lost 6 bases at V and 2 bases at J; junction bases unmatched: 6. Per germline, CDR1 LNHDA and CDR2 SQIVND (reference sequence). The CDR3 has 14 residues. Here the CDR3 DNA reads TGTGCCAGTAGGCCGCGACAGGGAAACTATGGCTACACCTTC. It codes for CASRPRQGNYGYTF.

The CDR3 bases are TGTGCCAGCAGCCAAGAGGCTAGCGGGAGCTACGAGCAGTACTTC. This codes for CASSQEASGSYEQYF. This rearrangement joins TRBV4-2 to TRBJ2-7, with 10 positions matching TRBD2. The V segment lost 0 bases and the J segment 3 bases; nucleotides outside the gene matches: 2. Germline values: CDR1 LGHNA, CDR2 YNFKEQ. The CDR3 loop spans 15 amino acids.

The genes are TRBV19 and TRBJ1-5, with TRBD1 matching over 8 bases. The CDR3 loop spans 13 amino acids. CDR1 and CDR2 from the germline V gene are LNHDA and SQIVND (reference sequence). V trimming: 5 bases; J trimming: 4 bases; junction bases outside the gene matches: 1. The CDR3 DNA is TGTGCCAGTAGTTGGGACAGGAATCAGCCCCAGCATTTT. Translation gives CASSWDRNQPQHF.

This clone was counted once. The chain is built from TRBV6-5 and TRBJ1-1; D is perhaps TRBD1 (6 bases). CDR1 is MNHEY and CDR2 is SVGAGI in the germline V gene. Trimming stripped 5 bases from V and 1 base from J, with 8 bases between. The length of the CDR3 is 13 residues. CDR3 bases: TGTGCCAGCAGTGGGGGCCGGAACACTGAAGCTTTCTTT. Residues: CASSGGRNTEAFF.

The chain joins TRBV5-6 to TRBJ2-1; TRBD1 matches at 8 bases. This CDR3 contains 15 residues. J lost 11 bases, V lost 4 bases, and 14 bases had no gene match. CDR1 is SGHDT, CDR2 YYEEEE, per germline. The CDR3 spells CASSLPGQGRIKQFF. In DNA form, the CDR3 reads TGTGCCAGCAGCCTCCCCGGACAGGGTCGGATTAAGCAGTTCTTC.

The CDR3 region has the DNA TGTGCCAGCTCAAACAGGTACACTGAAGCTTTCTTT. It translates to CASSNRYTEAFF. The J gene is TRBJ1-1, the V gene TRBV27; TRBD1 might be the D (5 bases). CDR1 and CDR2 from the germline V gene are MNHEY and SMNVEV (reference sequence). The CDR3 is 12 amino acids. V gave up 8 bases and J gave up 3 bases, with 10 bases separating them.

V is TRBV6-6 and J is TRBJ1-2; D is unresolved. Germline CDR1 MNHNY, CDR2 SVGAGI (reference sequence). V was cut by 3 bases and J by 4 bases, with 9 bases left in between. The CDR3 contains 13 residues. CDR3 sequence (DNA): TGTGCCAGCAGTTATGACACAAGCTATGGCTACACCTTC. It translates to CASSYDTSYGYTF.

The chain employs TRBV7-2 and TRBJ2-2; D might be TRBD2 (6 bases). V was shortened by 1 base and J by 4 bases, with 10 bases between the two germline ends. This CDR3 contains 15 residues. Germline V lookup: CDR1 SGHTA, CDR2 FQGNSA. The CDR3 DNA follows: TGTGCCAGCAGCTTAGTAGGAGGGGTCACCGGGGAGCTGTTTTTT. This translates into CASSLVGGVTGELFF.